This T cell receptor beta chain came from a study of shared T cell receptors in the human thymus. CDR3 length: 15 amino acids. V dropped 4 bases and J dropped 0 bases, with 13 bases sitting between them. CDR1 SEHNR and CDR2 FQNEAQ come from the germline V gene (reference sequence). Assay: immunoSEQ multiplex PCR; the TCRdb copy retains only in-frame clones and omits some. The table includes 500,000 to 850,000 clones, around 87% detected once. The same data also contributed to another study, on human thymus T cells. In that study: The donor group consisted of healthy Finnish infants who were having corrective surgery for congenital heart defects. Thymus was obtained from resections taken during corrective heart surgery. An apparent bias in V and J gene usage was seen in thymic and blood repertoires. In unrelated individuals, thymic repertoires overlapped highly, according to related research.

This clonotype was obtained from a boy under two years old with a congenital heart defect. The chain recombines TRBV7-9 with TRBJ2-7; possibly TRBD1 for D (6 bases). The sample consisted of thymocytes. The CDR3 reads CASSSTGRSSYEQYF. The CDR3 DNA is TGTGCCAGCAGCTCGACAGGCAGGAGCTCCTACGAGCAGTACTTC.